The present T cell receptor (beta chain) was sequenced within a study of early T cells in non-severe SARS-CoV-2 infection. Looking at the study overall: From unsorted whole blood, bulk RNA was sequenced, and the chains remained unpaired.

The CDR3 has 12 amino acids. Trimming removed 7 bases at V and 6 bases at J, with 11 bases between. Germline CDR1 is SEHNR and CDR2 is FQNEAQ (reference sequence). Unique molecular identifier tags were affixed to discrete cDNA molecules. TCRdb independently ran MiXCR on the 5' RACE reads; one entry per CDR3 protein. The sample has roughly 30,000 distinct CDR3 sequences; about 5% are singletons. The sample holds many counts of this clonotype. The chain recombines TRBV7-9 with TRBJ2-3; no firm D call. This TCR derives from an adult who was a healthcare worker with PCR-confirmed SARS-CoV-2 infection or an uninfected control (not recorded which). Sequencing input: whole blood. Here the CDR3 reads CASIPRGDTQYF. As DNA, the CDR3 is TGTGCCAGCATCCCTCGAGGTGATACGCAGTATTTT.